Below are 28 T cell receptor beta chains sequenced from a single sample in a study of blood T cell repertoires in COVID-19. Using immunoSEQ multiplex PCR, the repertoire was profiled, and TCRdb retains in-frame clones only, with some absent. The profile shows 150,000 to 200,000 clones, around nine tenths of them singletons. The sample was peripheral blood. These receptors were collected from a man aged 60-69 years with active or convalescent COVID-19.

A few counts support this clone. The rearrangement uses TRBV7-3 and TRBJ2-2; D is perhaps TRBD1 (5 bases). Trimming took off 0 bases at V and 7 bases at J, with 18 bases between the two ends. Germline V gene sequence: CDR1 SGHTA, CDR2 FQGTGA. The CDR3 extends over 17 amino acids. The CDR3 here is CASSLTFIAGKSGELFF. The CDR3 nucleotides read TGTGCCAGCAGCTTAACGTTTATCGCAGGGAAGAGCGGGGAGCTGTTTTTT.

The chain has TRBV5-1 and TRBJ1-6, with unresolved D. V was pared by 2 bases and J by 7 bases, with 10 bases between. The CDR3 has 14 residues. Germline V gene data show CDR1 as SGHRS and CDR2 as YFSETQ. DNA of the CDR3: TGCGCCAGCAGCTTTCAAGGAGACAATTCACCCCTCCACTTT. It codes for CASSFQGDNSPLHF.

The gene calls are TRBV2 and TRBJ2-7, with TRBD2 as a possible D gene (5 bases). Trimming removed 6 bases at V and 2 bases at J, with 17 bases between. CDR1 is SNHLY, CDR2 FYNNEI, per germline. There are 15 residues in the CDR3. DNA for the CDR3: TGTGCCAGCAGGGGAATGGCTAGCCAAGCCTACGAGCAGTACTTC. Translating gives CASRGMASQAYEQYF.

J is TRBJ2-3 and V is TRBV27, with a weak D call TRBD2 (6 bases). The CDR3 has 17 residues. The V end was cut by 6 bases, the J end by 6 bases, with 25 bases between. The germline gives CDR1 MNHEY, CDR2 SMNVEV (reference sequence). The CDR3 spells CASSPYLAGLGRDTQYF. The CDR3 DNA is TGTGCCAGCAGCCCCTACCTTGCGGGACTTGGGCGGGATACGCAGTATTTT.

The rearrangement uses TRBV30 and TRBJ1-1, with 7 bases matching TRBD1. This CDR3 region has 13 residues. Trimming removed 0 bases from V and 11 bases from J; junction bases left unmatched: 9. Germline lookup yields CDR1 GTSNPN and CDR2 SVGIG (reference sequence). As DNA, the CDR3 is TGTGCCTGGAGTGTGAGATTCGGGACAGACGCTTTCTTT. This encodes CAWSVRFGTDAFF.

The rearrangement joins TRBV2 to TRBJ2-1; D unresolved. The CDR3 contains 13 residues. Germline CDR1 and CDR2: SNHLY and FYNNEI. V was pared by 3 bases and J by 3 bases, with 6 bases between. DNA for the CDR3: TGTGCCAGCAGTGAGAACAGCTACAATGAGCAGTTCTTC. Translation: CASSENSYNEQFF. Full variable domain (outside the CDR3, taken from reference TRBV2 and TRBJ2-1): EPEVTQTPSHQVTQMGQEVILRCVPISNHLYFYWYRQILGQKVEFLVSFYNNEISEKSEIFDDQFSVERPDGSNFTLKIRSTKLEDSAMYFCASSENSYNEQFFGPGTRLTVL.

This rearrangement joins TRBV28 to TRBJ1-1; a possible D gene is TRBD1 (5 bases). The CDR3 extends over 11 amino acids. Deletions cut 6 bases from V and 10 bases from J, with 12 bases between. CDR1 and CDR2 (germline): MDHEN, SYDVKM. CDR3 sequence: CASRSAGGAFF. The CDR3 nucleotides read TGTGCCAGCAGGTCGGCGGGGGGAGCTTTCTTT.

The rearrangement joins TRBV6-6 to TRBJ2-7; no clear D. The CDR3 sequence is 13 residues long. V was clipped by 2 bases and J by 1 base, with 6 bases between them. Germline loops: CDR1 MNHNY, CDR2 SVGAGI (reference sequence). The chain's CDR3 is CASSYASSYEQYF. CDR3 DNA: TGTGCCAGCAGTTACGCTAGTTCCTACGAGCAGTACTTC.

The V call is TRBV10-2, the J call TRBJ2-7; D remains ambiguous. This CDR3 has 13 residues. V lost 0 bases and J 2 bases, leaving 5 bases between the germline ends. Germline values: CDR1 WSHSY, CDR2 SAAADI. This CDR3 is CASSESPAYEQYF. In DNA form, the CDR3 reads TGCGCCAGCAGTGAGTCCCCTGCCTACGAGCAGTACTTC.

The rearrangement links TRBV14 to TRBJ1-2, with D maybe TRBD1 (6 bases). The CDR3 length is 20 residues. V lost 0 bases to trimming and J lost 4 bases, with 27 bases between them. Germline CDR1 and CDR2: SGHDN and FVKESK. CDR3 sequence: CASSQDFRGPTSTLTYGYTF. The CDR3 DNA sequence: TGTGCCAGCAGCCAAGATTTCAGGGGCCCGACCTCCACTTTAACCTATGGCTACACCTTC.

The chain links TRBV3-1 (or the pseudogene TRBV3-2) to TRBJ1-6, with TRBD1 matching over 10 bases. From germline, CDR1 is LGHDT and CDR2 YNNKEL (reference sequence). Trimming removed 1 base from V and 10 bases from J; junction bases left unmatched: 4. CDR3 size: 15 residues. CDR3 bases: TGTGCCAGCAGCCAAGGCGACAGGGGGCAATCACCCCTCCACTTT. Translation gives CASSQGDRGQSPLHF.

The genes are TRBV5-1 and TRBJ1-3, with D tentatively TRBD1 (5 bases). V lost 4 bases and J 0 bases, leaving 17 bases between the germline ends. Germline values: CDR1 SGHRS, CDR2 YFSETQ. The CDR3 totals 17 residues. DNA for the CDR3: TGCGCCAGCAGCCAAAATCGTCAGGGAAACTCTGGAAACACCATATATTTT. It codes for CASSQNRQGNSGNTIYF.

The CDR3 loop is CASSLTDNQPQHF. In DNA, the CDR3 is TGTGCCAGCAGTTTAACGGACAACCAGCCCCAGCATTTT. This chain connects TRBV12-3 or TRBV12-4 to TRBJ1-5; weak D call: TRBD1 (5 bases). The CDR3 has 13 amino acids. Deletions cut 2 bases from V and 7 bases from J, with 9 bases between.

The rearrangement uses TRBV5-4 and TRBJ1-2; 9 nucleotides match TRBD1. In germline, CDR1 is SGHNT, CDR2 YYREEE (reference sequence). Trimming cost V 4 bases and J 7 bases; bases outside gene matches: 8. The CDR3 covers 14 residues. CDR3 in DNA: TGTGCCAGCAGCGAGGGACAGGGTATGAGTGGCTACACCTTC. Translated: CASSEGQGMSGYTF.

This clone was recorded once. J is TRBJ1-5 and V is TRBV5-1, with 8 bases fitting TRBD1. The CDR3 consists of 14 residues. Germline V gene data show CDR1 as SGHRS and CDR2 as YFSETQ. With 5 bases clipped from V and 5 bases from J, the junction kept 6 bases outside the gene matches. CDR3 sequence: CASSLTGDDQPQHF. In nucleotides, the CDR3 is TGCGCCAGCAGTTTGACAGGGGACGATCAGCCCCAGCATTTT.

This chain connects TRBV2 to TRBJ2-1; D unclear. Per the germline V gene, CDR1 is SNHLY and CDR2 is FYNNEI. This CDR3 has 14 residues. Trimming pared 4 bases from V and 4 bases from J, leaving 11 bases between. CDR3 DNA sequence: TGTGCCAGCAGTGGGCGGTCCTTTTACAATGAGCAGTTCTTC. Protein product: CASSGRSFYNEQFF. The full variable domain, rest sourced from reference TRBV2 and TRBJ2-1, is EPEVTQTPSHQVTQMGQEVILRCVPISNHLYFYWYRQILGQKVEFLVSFYNNEISEKSEIFDDQFSVERPDGSNFTLKIRSTKLEDSAMYFCASSGRSFYNEQFFGPGTRLTVL.

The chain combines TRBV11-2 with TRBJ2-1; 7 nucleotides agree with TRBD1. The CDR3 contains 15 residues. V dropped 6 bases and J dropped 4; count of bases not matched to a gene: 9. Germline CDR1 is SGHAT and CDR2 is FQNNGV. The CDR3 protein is CASSPGSGGYNEQFF. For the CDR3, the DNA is TGTGCCAGCAGTCCCGGTTCAGGGGGTTACAATGAGCAGTTCTTC.

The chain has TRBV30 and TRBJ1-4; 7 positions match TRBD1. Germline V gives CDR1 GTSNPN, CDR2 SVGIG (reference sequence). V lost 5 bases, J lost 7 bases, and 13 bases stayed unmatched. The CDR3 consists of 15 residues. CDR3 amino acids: CAWHRGRGSGEKLFF. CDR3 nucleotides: TGTGCCTGGCACAGGGGTCGCGGGTCCGGTGAAAAACTGTTTTTT.

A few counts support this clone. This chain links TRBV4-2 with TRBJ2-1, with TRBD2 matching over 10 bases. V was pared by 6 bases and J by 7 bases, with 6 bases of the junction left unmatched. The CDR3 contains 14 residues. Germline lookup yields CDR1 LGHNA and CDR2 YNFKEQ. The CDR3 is CASSFIAGGNEQFF. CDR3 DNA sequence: TGTGCCAGCAGTTTCATAGCGGGGGGTAATGAGCAGTTCTTC.

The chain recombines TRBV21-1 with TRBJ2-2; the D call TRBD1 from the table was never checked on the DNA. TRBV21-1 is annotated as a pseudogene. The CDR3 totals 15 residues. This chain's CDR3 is CASRYRDRYTGELFF. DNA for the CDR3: TGTGCCAGCAGGTACCGGGACAGATACACCGGGGAGCTGTTTTTT.

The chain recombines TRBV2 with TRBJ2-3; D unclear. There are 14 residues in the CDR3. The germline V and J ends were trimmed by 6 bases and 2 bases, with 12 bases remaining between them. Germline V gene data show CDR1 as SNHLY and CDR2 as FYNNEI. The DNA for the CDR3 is TGTGCCAGCAGGCCACTAATCAACACAGATACGCAGTATTTT. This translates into CASRPLINTDTQYF.

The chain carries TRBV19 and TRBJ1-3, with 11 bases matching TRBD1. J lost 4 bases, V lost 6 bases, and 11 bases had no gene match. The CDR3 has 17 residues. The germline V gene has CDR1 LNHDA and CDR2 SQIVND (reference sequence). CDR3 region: CASSSRTGGSFGNTIYF. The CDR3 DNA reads TGTGCCAGTAGCTCTCGGACAGGGGGCTCGTTCGGAAACACCATATATTTT.

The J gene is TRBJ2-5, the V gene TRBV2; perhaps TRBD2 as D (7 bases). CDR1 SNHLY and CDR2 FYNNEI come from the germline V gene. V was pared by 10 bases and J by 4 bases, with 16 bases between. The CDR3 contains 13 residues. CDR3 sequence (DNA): TGTGCCATTCTAGGGGGGGAGGGAGAGACCCAGTACTTC. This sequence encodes CAILGGEGETQYF.

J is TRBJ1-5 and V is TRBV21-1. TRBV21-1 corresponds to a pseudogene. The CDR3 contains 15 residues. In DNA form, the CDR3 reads TGTGCCAGCAGCAAACTCCCCAGGGAGGGAGGGCCCCAGCATTTT. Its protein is CASSKLPREGGPQHF.

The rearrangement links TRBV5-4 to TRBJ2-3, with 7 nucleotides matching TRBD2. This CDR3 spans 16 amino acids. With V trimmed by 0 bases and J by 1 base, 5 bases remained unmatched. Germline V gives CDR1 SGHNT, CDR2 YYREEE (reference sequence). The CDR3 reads CASSLGGSGGTDTQYF. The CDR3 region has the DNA TGTGCCAGCAGCTTGGGGGGAAGCGGGGGCACAGATACGCAGTATTTT.

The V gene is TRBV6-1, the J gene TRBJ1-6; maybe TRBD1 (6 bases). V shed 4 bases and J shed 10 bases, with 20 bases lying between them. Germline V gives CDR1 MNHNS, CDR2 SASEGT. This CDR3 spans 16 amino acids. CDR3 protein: CASSGVGGNEKSPLHF. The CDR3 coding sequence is TGTGCCAGCAGTGGAGTAGGGGGTAACGAAAAATCACCCCTCCACTTT.

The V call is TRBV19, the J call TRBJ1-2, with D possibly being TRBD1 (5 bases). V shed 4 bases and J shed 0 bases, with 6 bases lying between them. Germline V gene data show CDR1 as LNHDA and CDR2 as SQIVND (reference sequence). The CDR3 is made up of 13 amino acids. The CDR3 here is CASSKGANYGYTF. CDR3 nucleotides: TGTGCCAGTAGTAAAGGGGCTAACTATGGCTACACCTTC.

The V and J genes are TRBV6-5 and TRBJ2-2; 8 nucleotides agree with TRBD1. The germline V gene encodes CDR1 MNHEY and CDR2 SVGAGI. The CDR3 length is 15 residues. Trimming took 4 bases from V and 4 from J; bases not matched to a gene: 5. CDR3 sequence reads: CASSSRQGTTGELFF. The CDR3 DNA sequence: TGTGCCAGCAGTTCGAGACAGGGGACCACCGGGGAGCTGTTTTTT.